This T cell receptor beta chain appears in the sequencing data of a study of cytomegalovirus exposure and HLA in healthy donors. The CDR3 consists of 16 residues. The germline V gene has CDR1 SGHDT and CDR2 YYEEEE. The germline V and J ends were trimmed by 3 bases and 0 bases, with 10 bases remaining between them. Study observations and caveats: A later analysis found TCR association rates differed by HLA locus, highest for DRB1 and lowest for HLA-C.

The PCR contained 60 Vbeta and 13 Jbeta primers. This table comes from immunoSEQ multiplex PCR, and its TCRdb copy is limited to in-frame clones, with some not included. The sample holds under 85,000 clones; approximately 68% are singletons and the top ten take approximately 9.9%. Details on this clone: Its target is not known.

The rearrangement links TRBV5-6 to TRBJ2-6, with a tentative D call TRBD1 (6 bases). The clonotype was recovered from a woman in her twenties or thirties in good health and CMV-seronegative. The sequenced sample consisted of PBMCs. Written as DNA, the CDR3 is TGTGCCAGCAGCTCGACAGGCCGCTCTGGGGCCAACGTCCTGACTTTC. This encodes CASSSTGRSGANVLTF.